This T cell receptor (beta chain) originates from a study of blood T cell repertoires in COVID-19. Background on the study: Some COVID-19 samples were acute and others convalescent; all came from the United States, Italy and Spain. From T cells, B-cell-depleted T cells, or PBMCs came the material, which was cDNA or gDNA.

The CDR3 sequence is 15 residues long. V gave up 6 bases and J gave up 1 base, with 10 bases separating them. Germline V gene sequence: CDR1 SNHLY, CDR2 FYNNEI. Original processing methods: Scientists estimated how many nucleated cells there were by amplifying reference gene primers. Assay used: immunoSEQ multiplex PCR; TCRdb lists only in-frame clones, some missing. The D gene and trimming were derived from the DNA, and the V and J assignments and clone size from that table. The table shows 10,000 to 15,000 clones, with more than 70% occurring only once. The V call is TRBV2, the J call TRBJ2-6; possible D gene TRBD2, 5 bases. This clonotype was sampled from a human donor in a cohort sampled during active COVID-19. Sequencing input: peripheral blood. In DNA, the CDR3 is TGTGCCAGCAGCGTAACTAGATCTGGGGCCAACGTCCTGACTTTC. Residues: CASSVTRSGANVLTF.